A few counts support the clone carrying this TCR beta chain. Amplified material comprised TCR beta CDR3 regions derived from RNA transcripts. HTBI primers were used in a first-round RT-PCR, which preceded a second-round multiplex PCR. TCRdb used MiXCR to reprocess the multiplex PCR reads, holding one entry per CDR3 protein. This table holds more than 300,000 distinct CDR3 sequences, about a sixth found once. This sample was included in a study of Graves' ophthalmopathy and Graves' hyperthyroidism. The sequence came from an adult woman with stable Graves' hyperthyroidism. The specimen was peripheral blood.

CDR3 coding DNA: TGTGCCAGCACCAACTCTCGGACAGGTGACAATCAGCCCCAGCATTTT. Residues: CASTNSRTGDNQPQHF. The chain combines TRBV12-3 or TRBV12-4 with TRBJ1-5; TRBD1 matches at 7 bases. V was pared by 7 bases and J by 3 bases, with 12 bases of the junction left unmatched. This CDR3 is 16 amino acids long.